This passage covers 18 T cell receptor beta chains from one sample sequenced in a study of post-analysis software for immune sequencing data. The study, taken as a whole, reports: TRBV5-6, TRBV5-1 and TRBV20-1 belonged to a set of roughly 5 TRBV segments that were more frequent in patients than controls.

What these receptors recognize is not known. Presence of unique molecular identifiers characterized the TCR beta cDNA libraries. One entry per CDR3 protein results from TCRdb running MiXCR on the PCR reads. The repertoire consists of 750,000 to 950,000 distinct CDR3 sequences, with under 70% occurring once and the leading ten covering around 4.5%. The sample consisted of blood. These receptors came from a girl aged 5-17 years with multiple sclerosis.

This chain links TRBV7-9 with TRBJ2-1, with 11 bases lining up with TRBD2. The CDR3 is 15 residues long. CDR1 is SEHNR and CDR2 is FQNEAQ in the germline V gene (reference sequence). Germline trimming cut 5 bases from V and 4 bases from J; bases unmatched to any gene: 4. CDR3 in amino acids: CASSKLAGVYNEQFF. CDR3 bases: TGTGCCAGCAGCAAACTAGCGGGAGTTTACAATGAGCAGTTCTTC.

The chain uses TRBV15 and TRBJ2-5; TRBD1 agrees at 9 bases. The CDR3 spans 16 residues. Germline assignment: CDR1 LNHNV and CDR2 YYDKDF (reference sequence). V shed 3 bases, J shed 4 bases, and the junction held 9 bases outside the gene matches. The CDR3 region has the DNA TGTGCCACCAGCAGGAGGACAGGGGCGCGTTTAGAGACCCAGTACTTC. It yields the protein CATSRRTGARLETQYF.

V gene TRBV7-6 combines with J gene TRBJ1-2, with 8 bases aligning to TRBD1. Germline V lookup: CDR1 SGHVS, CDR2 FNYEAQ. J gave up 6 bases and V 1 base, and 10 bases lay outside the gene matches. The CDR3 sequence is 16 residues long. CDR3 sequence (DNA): TGTGCCAGCAGCTTAGATGGAGGGGGACAGGCCAATGGCTACACCTTC. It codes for CASSLDGGGQANGYTF.

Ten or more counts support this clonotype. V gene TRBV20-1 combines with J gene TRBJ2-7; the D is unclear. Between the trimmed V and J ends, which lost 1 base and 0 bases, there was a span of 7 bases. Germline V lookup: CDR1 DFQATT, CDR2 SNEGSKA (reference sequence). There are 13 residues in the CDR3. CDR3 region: CSARVGSSYEQYF. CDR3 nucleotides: TGCAGTGCTAGAGTGGGCAGCTCCTACGAGCAGTACTTC.

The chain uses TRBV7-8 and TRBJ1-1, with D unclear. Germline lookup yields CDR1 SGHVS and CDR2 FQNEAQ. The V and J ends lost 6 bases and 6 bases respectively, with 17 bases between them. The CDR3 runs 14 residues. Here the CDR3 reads CASRRPGIGAEAFF. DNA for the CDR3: TGTGCCAGCAGACGCCCGGGCATAGGCGCTGAAGCTTTCTTT.

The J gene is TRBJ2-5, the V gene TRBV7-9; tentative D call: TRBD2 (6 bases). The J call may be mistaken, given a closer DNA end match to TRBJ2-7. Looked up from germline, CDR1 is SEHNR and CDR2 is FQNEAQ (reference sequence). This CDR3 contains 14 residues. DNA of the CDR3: TGTGCCAGCAGCCCTACGGGACTGTTACTCGAGCAGTACTTC. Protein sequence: CASSPTGLLLEQYF.

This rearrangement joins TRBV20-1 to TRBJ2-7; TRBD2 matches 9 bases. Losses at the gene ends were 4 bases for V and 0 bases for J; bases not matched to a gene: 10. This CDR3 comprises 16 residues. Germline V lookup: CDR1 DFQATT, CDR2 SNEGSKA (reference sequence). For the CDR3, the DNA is TGCAGTGCTATGAACAGCGGGAGGCCCCTCTCCTACGAGCAGTACTTC. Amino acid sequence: CSAMNSGRPLSYEQYF.

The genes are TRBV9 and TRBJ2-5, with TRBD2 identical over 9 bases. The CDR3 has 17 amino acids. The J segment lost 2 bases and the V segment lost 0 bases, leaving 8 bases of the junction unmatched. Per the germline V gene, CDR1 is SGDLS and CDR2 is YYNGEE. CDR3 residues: CASSVDERGALQETQYF. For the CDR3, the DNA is TGTGCCAGCAGCGTAGATGAGCGGGGGGCCCTTCAAGAGACCCAGTACTTC.

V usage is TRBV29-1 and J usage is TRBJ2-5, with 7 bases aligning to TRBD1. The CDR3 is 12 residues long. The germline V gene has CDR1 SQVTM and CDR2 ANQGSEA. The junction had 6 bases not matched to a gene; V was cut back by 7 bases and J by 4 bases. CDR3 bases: TGCAGCGGGGGGACAGTTGGAGAGACCCAGTACTTC. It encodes CSGGTVGETQYF.

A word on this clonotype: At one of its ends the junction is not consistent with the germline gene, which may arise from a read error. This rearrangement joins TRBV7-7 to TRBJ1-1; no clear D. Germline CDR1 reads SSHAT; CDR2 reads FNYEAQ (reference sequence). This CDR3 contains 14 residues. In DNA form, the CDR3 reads TGTGCTAGCAGCCCAGGTTTGGAGAACACTGAAGCTTTCTTT. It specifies CASSPGLENTEAFF.

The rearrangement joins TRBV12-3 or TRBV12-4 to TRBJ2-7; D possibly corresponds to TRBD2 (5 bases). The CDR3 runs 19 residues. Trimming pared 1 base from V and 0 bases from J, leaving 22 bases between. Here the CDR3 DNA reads TGTGCCAGCAGTTTAGGGTTGAGGCTAGCCGGCCTGAACTCCTACGAGCAGTACTTC. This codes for CASSLGLRLAGLNSYEQYF.

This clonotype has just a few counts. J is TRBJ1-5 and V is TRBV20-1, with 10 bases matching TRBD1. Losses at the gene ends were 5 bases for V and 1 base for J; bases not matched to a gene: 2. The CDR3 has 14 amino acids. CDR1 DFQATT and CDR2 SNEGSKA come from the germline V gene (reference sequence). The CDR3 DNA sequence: TGCAGTGCTGGACAGGGGGGGAGCAATCAGCCCCAGCATTTT. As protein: CSAGQGGSNQPQHF.

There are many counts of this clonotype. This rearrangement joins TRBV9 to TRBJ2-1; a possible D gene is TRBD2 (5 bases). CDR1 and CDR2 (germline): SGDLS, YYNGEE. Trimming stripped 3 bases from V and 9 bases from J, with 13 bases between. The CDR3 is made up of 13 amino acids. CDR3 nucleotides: TGTGCCAGCAGCGCGCAGCTGGGGAGTGAGCAGTTCTTC. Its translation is CASSAQLGSEQFF.

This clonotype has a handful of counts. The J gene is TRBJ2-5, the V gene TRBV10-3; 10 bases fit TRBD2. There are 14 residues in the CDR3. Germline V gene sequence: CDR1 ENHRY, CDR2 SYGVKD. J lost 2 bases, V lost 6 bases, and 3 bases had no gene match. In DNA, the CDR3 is TGTGCCATCAGAAGCGGGAGGGAACAAGAGACCCAGTACTTC. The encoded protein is CAIRSGREQETQYF.

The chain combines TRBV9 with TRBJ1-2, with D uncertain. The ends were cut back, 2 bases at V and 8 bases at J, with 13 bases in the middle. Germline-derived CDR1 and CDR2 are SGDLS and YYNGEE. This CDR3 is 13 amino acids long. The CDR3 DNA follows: TGTGCCAGCAGCGTCCGGGATTATCACGGCTACACCTTC. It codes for CASSVRDYHGYTF. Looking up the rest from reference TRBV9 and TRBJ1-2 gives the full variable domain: DSGVTQTPKHLITATGQRVTLRCSPRSGDLSVYWYQQSLDQGLQFLIQYYNGEERAKGNILERFSAQQFPDLHSELNLSSLELGDSALYFCASSVRDYHGYTFGSGTRLTVV.

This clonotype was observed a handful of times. The DNA of the CDR3 is TGTGCCAGCAGTGTTGAGCTGGGGGTGGTCCTGACTTTC. It encodes CASSVELGVVLTF. The rearrangement links TRBV2 to TRBJ2-6; D is perhaps TRBD1 or TRBD2 (5 bases each). Germline V lookup: CDR1 SNHLY, CDR2 FYNNEI. V shed 4 bases and J shed 13 bases, with 14 bases lying between them. This CDR3 has 13 amino acids. The full variable domain, rest sourced from reference TRBV2 and TRBJ2-6, is EPEVTQTPSHQVTQMGQEVILRCVPISNHLYFYWYRQILGQKVEFLVSFYNNEISEKSEIFDDQFSVERPDGSNFTLKIRSTKLEDSAMYFCASSVELGVVLTFGAGSRLTVL.

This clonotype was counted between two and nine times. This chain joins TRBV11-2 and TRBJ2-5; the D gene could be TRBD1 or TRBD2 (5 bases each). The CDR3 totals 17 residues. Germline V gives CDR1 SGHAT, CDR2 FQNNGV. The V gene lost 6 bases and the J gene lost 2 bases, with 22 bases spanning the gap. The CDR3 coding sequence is TGTGCCAGCAGTCGTAGGCCTAGGGGACCTTTACAAGAGACCCAGTACTTC. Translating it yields CASSRRPRGPLQETQYF.

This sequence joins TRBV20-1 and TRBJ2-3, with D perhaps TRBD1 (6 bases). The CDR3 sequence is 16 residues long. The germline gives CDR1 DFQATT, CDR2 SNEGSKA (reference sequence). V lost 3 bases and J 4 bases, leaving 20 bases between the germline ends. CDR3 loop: CSASLGTRGFSDTQYF. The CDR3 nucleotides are TGCAGTGCTAGCCTCGGGACCAGGGGCTTCTCAGATACGCAGTATTTT.